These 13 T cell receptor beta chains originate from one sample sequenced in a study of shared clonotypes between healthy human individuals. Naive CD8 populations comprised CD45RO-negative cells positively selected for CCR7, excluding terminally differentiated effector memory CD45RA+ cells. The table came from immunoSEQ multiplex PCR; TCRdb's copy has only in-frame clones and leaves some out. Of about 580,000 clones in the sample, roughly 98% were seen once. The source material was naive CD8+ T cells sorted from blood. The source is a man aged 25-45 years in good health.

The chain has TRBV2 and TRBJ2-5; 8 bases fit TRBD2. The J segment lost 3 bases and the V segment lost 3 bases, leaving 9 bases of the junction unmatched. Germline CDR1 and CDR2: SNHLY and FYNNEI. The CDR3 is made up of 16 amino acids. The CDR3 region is CASSDFAGGGEETQYF. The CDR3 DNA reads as TGTGCCAGCAGTGATTTCGCGGGAGGAGGAGAAGAGACCCAGTACTTC.

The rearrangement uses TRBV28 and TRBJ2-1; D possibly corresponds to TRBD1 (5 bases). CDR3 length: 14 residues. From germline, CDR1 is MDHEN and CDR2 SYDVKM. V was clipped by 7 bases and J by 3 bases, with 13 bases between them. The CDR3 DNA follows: TGTGCCAGCAACTCGCAGGGTATCTACAATGAGCAGTTCTTC. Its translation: CASNSQGIYNEQFF.

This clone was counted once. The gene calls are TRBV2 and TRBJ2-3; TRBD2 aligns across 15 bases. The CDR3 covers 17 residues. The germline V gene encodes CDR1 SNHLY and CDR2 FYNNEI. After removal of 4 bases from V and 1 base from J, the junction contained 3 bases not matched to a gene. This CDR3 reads CASSGTSGRAGTDTQYF. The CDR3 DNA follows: TGTGCCAGCAGTGGGACTAGCGGGAGGGCCGGCACAGATACGCAGTATTTT.

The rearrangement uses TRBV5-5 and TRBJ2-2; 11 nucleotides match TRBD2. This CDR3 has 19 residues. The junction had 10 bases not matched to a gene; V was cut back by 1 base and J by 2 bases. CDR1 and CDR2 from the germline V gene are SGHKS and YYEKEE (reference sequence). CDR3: CASSLTTGLAGLNTGELFF. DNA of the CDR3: TGTGCCAGCAGCTTGACCACAGGACTAGCGGGCCTTAACACCGGGGAGCTGTTTTTT.

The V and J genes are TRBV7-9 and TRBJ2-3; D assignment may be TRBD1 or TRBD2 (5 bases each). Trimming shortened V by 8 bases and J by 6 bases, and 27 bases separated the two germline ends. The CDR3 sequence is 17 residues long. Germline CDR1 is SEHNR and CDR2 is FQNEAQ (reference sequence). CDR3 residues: CASERVRVRLSLDTQYF. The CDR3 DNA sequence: TGTGCCAGCGAAAGAGTCAGGGTAAGACTATCTTTGGATACGCAGTATTTT.

In DNA form, the CDR3 reads TGTGCCAGCACTAGCGCGGGAGGGGTCTACGAGCAGTACTTC. This gives the protein CASTSAGGVYEQYF. The V gene is TRBV7-6, the J gene TRBJ2-7, with 9 bases matching TRBD2. The V and J ends lost 7 bases and 3 bases, in that order; junction bases with no gene match: 7. The CDR3 is 14 residues long. The germline V gene has CDR1 SGHVS and CDR2 FNYEAQ.

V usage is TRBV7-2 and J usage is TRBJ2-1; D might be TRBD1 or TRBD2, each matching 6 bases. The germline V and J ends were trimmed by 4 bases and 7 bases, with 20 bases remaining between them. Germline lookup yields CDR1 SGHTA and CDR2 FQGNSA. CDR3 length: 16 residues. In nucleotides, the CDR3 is TGTGCCAGCAGCTCCGGGGGCGCTAGTGCGGCTAATGAGCAGTTCTTC. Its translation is CASSSGGASAANEQFF.

Here the CDR3 DNA reads TGTGCCAGCAGCTGGGGACTAGCTAGCAGTAACGAGCAGTACTTC. The encoded protein is CASSWGLASSNEQYF. The chain recombines TRBV5-8 with TRBJ2-7; 9 nucleotides line up with TRBD2. Trimming cost V 3 bases and J 5 bases; bases outside gene matches: 9. The germline CDR1 and CDR2 sequences are SGHTS and YDEGEE. The CDR3 length is 15 residues.

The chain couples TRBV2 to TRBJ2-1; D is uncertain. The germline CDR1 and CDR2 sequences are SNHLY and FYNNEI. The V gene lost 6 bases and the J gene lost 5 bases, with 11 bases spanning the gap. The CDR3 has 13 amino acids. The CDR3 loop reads CASSLLGHNEQFF. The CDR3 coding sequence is TGTGCCAGCAGCCTCCTAGGGCACAATGAGCAGTTCTTC.

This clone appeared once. The CDR3 spells CASSFGQTGANVLTF. The CDR3 DNA follows: TGTGCCAGCAGTTTCGGACAGACTGGGGCCAACGTCCTGACTTTC. V and J are TRBV6-6 and TRBJ2-6; the D gene is possibly TRBD1 (6 bases). The germline V gene encodes CDR1 MNHNY and CDR2 SVGAGI (reference sequence). This CDR3 contains 15 residues. V was trimmed by 4 bases and J by 2 bases, leaving 9 bases between them.

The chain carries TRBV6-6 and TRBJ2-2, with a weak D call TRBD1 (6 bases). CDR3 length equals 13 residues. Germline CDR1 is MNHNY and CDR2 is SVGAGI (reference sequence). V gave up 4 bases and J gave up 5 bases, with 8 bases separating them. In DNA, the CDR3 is TGTGCCAGCAGTTTAGGACAGACCGGGGAGCTGTTTTTT. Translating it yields CASSLGQTGELFF.

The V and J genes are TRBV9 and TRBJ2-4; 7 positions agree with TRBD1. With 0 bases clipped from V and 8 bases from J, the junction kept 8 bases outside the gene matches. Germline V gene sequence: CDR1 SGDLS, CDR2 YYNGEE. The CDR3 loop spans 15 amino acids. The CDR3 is CASSVGGTTGDIQYF. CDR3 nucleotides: TGTGCCAGCAGCGTAGGAGGGACCACAGGGGACATTCAGTACTTC.

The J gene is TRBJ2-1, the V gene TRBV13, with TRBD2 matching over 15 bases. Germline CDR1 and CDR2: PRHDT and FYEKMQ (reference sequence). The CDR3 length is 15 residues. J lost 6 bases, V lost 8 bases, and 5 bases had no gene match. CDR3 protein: CASGLAGGPGNEQFF. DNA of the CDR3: TGTGCCAGCGGACTAGCGGGAGGGCCGGGCAATGAGCAGTTCTTC.